The present TCR beta chain was sequenced within a study of vaccination and CD4 T cells after COVID-19. Across the study: Ranging from 14 to 241, the interval between dose two and post-vaccine sampling had a median of approximately 77 days.

TCRdb re-analysed the PCR reads in MiXCR, keeping a single row per CDR3 protein. Among about 21,000 distinct CDR3 sequences listed, about three fifths were seen once. Positive PCR tests dated from March to December 2020, predating US Alpha, Beta and Delta variants. This TCR was sampled from a human donor who had recovered from COVID-19. The sample consisted of CD4+ T cells from blood, taken before SARS-CoV-2 vaccination.

Written as DNA, the CDR3 is TGTGCCACGCGGACCGAGGCCACCGAGACCCAGTACTTC. Its translation: CATRTEATETQYF. The V and J genes are TRBV10-3 and TRBJ2-5; D unresolved. The CDR3 has 13 residues. Trimming took 10 bases from V and 5 from J, leaving 17 bases between them. CDR1 and CDR2 from the germline V gene are ENHRY and SYGVKD.